This passage covers 28 T cell receptor beta chains from one sample sequenced in a study of long-term antiretroviral therapy in people with HIV. Samples were assayed with immunoSEQ v3.0 at survey level. Clones were sequenced by immunoSEQ multiplex PCR, and TCRdb holds only the in-frame ones, with some missing. The profile shows about 18,000 clones, roughly 91% of them singletons. The sample was unsorted PBMCs, taken 3 years after starting antiretroviral therapy. The receptors originated from a man in his forties or fifties with HIV.

This chain connects TRBV4-1 to TRBJ1-4; D remains ambiguous. The CDR3 is made up of 15 amino acids. The germline CDR1 and CDR2 sequences are MGHRA and YSYEKL. The germline V and J ends were trimmed by 2 bases and 7 bases, with 14 bases remaining between them. The chain's CDR3 is CASSQRRIGPEKLFF. CDR3 coding DNA: TGCGCCAGCAGCCAAAGGCGGATAGGACCTGAAAAACTGTTTTTT.

This chain uses TRBV11-2 with TRBJ2-2; D is possibly TRBD1 or TRBD2 (5 bases each). The CDR3 contains 14 residues. Germline CDR1 is SGHAT and CDR2 is FQNNGV. Trimming shortened V by 11 bases and J by 4 bases, and 17 bases separated the two germline ends. The CDR3 reads CAGGEGPLTGELFF. As DNA, the CDR3 is TGTGCCGGAGGCGAGGGACCGCTCACCGGGGAGCTGTTTTTT.

The V gene is TRBV7-2, the J gene TRBJ2-2; D perhaps matches TRBD1 (5 bases). From germline, CDR1 is SGHTA and CDR2 FQGNSA. The V end was cut by 4 bases, the J end by 1 base, with 7 bases between. CDR3 size: 14 residues. CDR3 DNA sequence: TGTGCCAGCAGCTCACAGGAGAACACCGGGGAGCTGTTTTTT. It yields the protein CASSSQENTGELFF.

This chain uses TRBV4-1 with TRBJ2-1; 7 bases align to TRBD1. The J segment lost 6 bases and the V segment lost 4 bases, leaving 9 bases of the junction unmatched. CDR1 is MGHRA and CDR2 is YSYEKL in the germline V gene. The CDR3 has 15 residues. The CDR3 DNA is TGCGCCAGCAGCCTACAGGGGTCGAACCTCAATGAGCAGTTCTTC. Translating it yields CASSLQGSNLNEQFF.

The genes are TRBV27 and TRBJ1-6, with D perhaps TRBD1 (5 bases). Looked up from germline, CDR1 is MNHEY and CDR2 is SMNVEV (reference sequence). The V and J ends lost 4 bases and 7 bases respectively, with 5 bases between them. This CDR3 is 12 amino acids long. The CDR3 here is CASSWGNSPLHF. The DNA of the CDR3 is TGTGCCAGCAGTTGGGGGAATTCACCCCTCCACTTT.

The J gene is TRBJ2-2, the V gene TRBV7-8, with D tentatively TRBD2 (7 bases). Trimming removed 6 bases at V and 4 bases at J, with 15 bases between. The CDR3 runs 15 residues. CDR1 SGHVS and CDR2 FQNEAQ come from the germline V gene. The CDR3 region is CASSRGAQGTGELFF. CDR3 nucleotide sequence: TGTGCCAGCAGTCGGGGGGCACAGGGCACCGGGGAGCTGTTTTTT.

The V call is TRBV9, the J call TRBJ1-2; D ambiguous. CDR1 is SGDLS and CDR2 is YYNGEE in the germline V gene. The CDR3 sequence is 14 residues long. Trimming left V 0 bases short and J 4 bases short, with 10 bases between. CDR3 sequence (DNA): TGTGCCAGCAGCGTAGAAAGTATTGGCTATGGCTACACCTTC. It codes for CASSVESIGYGYTF.

The chain links TRBV30 to TRBJ1-5, with D perhaps matching TRBD1 (6 bases). The CDR3 length is 13 residues. CDR1 GTSNPN and CDR2 SVGIG come from the germline V gene (reference sequence). Trimming removed 3 bases at V and 6 bases at J, with 12 bases between. The CDR3 protein is CAWSWQGSQPQHF. The CDR3 region has the DNA TGTGCCTGGAGCTGGCAGGGGAGTCAGCCCCAGCATTTT.

The chain links TRBV11-2 to TRBJ2-2, with 11 positions matching TRBD1. This CDR3 is 17 amino acids long. After removal of 4 bases from V and 6 bases from J, the junction contained 10 bases not matched to a gene. CDR1 is SGHAT and CDR2 is FQNNGV in the germline V gene. CDR3 protein: CASSSLGQGARAGELFF. The CDR3 nucleotides read TGTGCCAGCAGCTCACTAGGACAGGGGGCGCGGGCCGGGGAGCTGTTTTTT.

The chain carries TRBV9 and TRBJ2-7, with TRBD1 identical over 8 bases. The CDR3 covers 14 residues. Trimming took 2 bases from V and 2 from J; bases not matched to a gene: 3. The germline gives CDR1 SGDLS, CDR2 YYNGEE. The CDR3 sequence is CASSVGTGAYEQYF. The CDR3 DNA follows: TGTGCCAGCAGCGTGGGGACAGGAGCCTACGAGCAGTACTTC.

This sequence joins TRBV4-2 and TRBJ2-5; the D is unclear. The CDR3 is 15 amino acids. V lost 0 bases and J lost 1, with 9 bases in between. Looked up from germline, CDR1 is LGHNA and CDR2 is YNFKEQ. The CDR3 bases are TGTGCCAGCAGCCAAGATTGGAGCCCCCAAGAGACCCAGTACTTC. This sequence encodes CASSQDWSPQETQYF.

The count of this clone is one. The J gene is TRBJ1-2, the V gene TRBV29-1; 8 bases are a match to TRBD1. V shed 4 bases, J shed 5 bases, and the junction held 12 bases outside the gene matches. Germline CDR1 SQVTM, CDR2 ANQGSEA. This CDR3 has 15 amino acids. CDR3 amino acids: CSVVKPVDREYGYTF. The CDR3 nucleotides read TGCAGCGTTGTAAAGCCCGTGGACAGGGAATATGGCTACACCTTC.

The CDR3 DNA reads TGCGCCAGCAGCCAGGGGAGAGGACTCCTTGGGGGTAATTCACCCCTCCACTTT. Translation gives CASSQGRGLLGGNSPLHF. V usage is TRBV4-1 and J usage is TRBJ1-6; maybe TRBD1 (5 bases). Germline assignment: CDR1 MGHRA and CDR2 YSYEKL. The CDR3 is 18 amino acids. The germline V and J ends were trimmed by 3 bases and 6 bases, with 21 bases remaining between them.

The chain couples TRBV19 to TRBJ1-2, with D possibly matching TRBD1 (5 bases). The CDR3 is 13 amino acids. Trimming removed 5 bases from V and 5 bases from J, with 12 bases in between. Germline CDR1 LNHDA, CDR2 SQIVND (reference sequence). The CDR3 DNA sequence: TGTGCCAGTAGTCCCCGCGACAGATATGGCTACACCTTC. Encoded protein: CASSPRDRYGYTF.

This clone was counted a single time. The chain combines TRBV5-1 with TRBJ2-1, with 14 bases identical to TRBD2. CDR3 length: 19 amino acids. The junction had 9 bases not matched to a gene; V was cut back by 4 bases and J by 0 bases. The germline V gene has CDR1 SGHRS and CDR2 YFSETQ. The CDR3 sequence is CASSRGLAGGSSSYNEQFF. DNA for the CDR3: TGCGCCAGCAGCAGAGGACTAGCGGGGGGTTCTAGCTCCTACAATGAGCAGTTCTTC.

About this clone: The same CDR3 arises from other DNA sequences in this sample as well. This chain uses TRBV27 with TRBJ1-2; D is possibly TRBD1 (6 bases). Germline assignment: CDR1 MNHEY and CDR2 SMNVEV (reference sequence). This CDR3 is 15 amino acids long. V lost 5 bases to trimming and J lost 8 bases, with 21 bases between them. CDR3 sequence: CASSPRDRPLGGYTF. The CDR3 bases are TGTGCCAGCAGTCCCCGAGACAGGCCCTTAGGGGGCTACACCTTC.

The J gene is TRBJ1-5, the V gene TRBV28, with D uncertain. Between the trimmed V and J ends, which lost 3 bases and 0 bases, there was a span of 12 bases. There are 16 residues in the CDR3. Germline assignment: CDR1 MDHEN and CDR2 SYDVKM. The CDR3 sequence: CASSFPRGVSNQPQHF. CDR3 in DNA: TGTGCCAGCAGTTTTCCACGGGGAGTTAGCAATCAGCCCCAGCATTTT.

The chain couples TRBV5-1 to TRBJ2-7; either TRBD1 or TRBD2 may fit D (5 bases each). CDR3 size: 14 residues. V lost 4 bases and J lost 3, with 14 bases in between. Germline-derived CDR1 and CDR2 are SGHRS and YFSETQ. The CDR3 nucleotides are TGCGCCAGCAGCCCCGGGACCCTCGACTACGAGCAGTACTTC. Amino acids: CASSPGTLDYEQYF.

This chain joins TRBV5-1 and TRBJ2-7, with a possible D match to TRBD2 (6 bases). The CDR3 extends over 16 amino acids. Germline-derived CDR1 and CDR2 are SGHRS and YFSETQ. Trimming pared 2 bases from V and 2 bases from J, leaving 17 bases between. CDR3 in DNA: TGCGCCAGCAGCTTTCGGGAACCGGGGGTGACCTACGAGCAGTACTTC. Its protein product is CASSFREPGVTYEQYF.

This chain uses TRBV28 with TRBJ1-4; maybe TRBD1 (5 bases). Germline V gene data show CDR1 as MDHEN and CDR2 as SYDVKM. With 6 bases removed from V and 7 bases from J, the gap between germline ends came to 15 bases. The CDR3 sequence is 14 residues long. CDR3 sequence: CASSDIWGGEKLFF. In DNA form, the CDR3 reads TGTGCCAGCAGCGATATCTGGGGCGGTGAAAAACTGTTTTTT. The complete variable domain, with remaining parts taken from reference TRBV28 and TRBJ1-4, reads DVKVTQSSRYLVKRTGEKVFLECVQDMDHENMFWYRQDPGLGLRLIYFSYDVKMKEKGDIPEGYSVSREKKERFSLILESASTNQTSMYLCASSDIWGGEKLFFGSGTQLSVL.

The chain links TRBV4-1 to TRBJ1-4; 10 bases line up with TRBD1. Germline CDR1 is MGHRA and CDR2 is YSYEKL. This CDR3 comprises 17 residues. V gave up 5 bases and J gave up 0 bases; unmatched junction bases: 6. The CDR3 bases are TGCGCCAGCAGCTCCGACAGGGGGCGTGCAACTAATGAAAAACTGTTTTTT. It translates to CASSSDRGRATNEKLFF.

The rearrangement links TRBV30 to TRBJ1-1, with a tentative D call TRBD1 (5 bases). CDR3 size: 15 residues. The V and J ends lost 2 bases and 1 base respectively, with 14 bases between them. CDR1 is GTSNPN and CDR2 is SVGIG in the germline V gene (reference sequence). CDR3 coding DNA: TGTGCCTGGAGTTGGGGGAGGGGAACGAACACTGAAGCTTTCTTT. It yields the protein CAWSWGRGTNTEAFF.

V and J are TRBV29-1 and TRBJ2-5; tentative D call: TRBD1 (5 bases). Trimming removed 4 bases from V and 4 bases from J, with 10 bases in between. Germline CDR1 and CDR2: SQVTM and ANQGSEA. The CDR3 is 12 residues long. The CDR3 protein is CSVVLQGETQYF. The CDR3 DNA is TGCAGCGTTGTTCTTCAGGGAGAGACCCAGTACTTC. The full variable domain, with the rest looked up from reference TRBV29-1 and TRBJ2-5, is SAVISQKPSRDICQRGTSLTIQCQVDSQVTMMFWYRQQPGQSLTLIATANQGSEATYESGFVIDKFPISRPNLTFSTLTVSNMSPEDSSIYLCSVVLQGETQYFGPGTRLLVL.

The V gene is TRBV4-1, the J gene TRBJ2-3, with no clear D. CDR3 size: 14 residues. Trimming stripped 2 bases from V and 4 bases from J, with 10 bases between. CDR1 is MGHRA and CDR2 is YSYEKL in the germline V gene. The CDR3 region has the DNA TGCGCCAGCAGCCAAAGTCTAGGAGCAGATACGCAGTATTTT. Its translation is CASSQSLGADTQYF.

This clone has just a few counts. The rearrangement links TRBV6-5 to TRBJ2-7, with 9 bases matching TRBD1. V lost 2 bases, J lost 7 bases, and 9 bases stayed unmatched. Germline lookup yields CDR1 MNHEY and CDR2 SVGAGI. The CDR3 length is 15 residues. The DNA of the CDR3 is TGTGCCAGCAGTTACCACCGGGACAGGGTGGGAGAGCAGTACTTC. It specifies CASSYHRDRVGEQYF.

This CDR3 is CASGPEFGSGANVLTF. CDR3 sequence (DNA): TGTGCCAGCGGTCCAGAGTTCGGCTCTGGGGCCAACGTCCTGACTTTC. The rearrangement uses TRBV2 and TRBJ2-6; no firm D call. V shed 8 bases and J shed 0 bases, with 14 bases lying between them. CDR1 is SNHLY and CDR2 is FYNNEI in the germline V gene. The CDR3 contains 16 residues.

J is TRBJ2-6 and V is TRBV5-5; TRBD1 agrees at 8 bases. Germline CDR1 SGHKS, CDR2 YYEKEE (reference sequence). V was pared by 4 bases and J by 4 bases, with 13 bases of the junction left unmatched. This CDR3 comprises 18 residues. The CDR3, as DNA: TGTGCCAGCAGCCCAAGGACAGGGCAGCTAGTCGGGGCCAACGTCCTGACTTTC. It codes for CASSPRTGQLVGANVLTF.

CDR3 protein: CASSELTSGGLTNTGELFF. CDR3 DNA sequence: TGCGCCAGCAGTGAGCTAACTAGCGGGGGCCTTACCAACACCGGGGAGCTGTTTTTT. The chain combines TRBV10-1 with TRBJ2-2; 11 bases map to TRBD2. Germline CDR1 is WNHNN and CDR2 is SYGVQD (reference sequence). The CDR3 is made up of 19 amino acids. Germline trimming cut 2 bases from V and 2 bases from J; bases unmatched to any gene: 10.